Below, 15 T cell receptor beta chains from the same sample are listed, as sequenced in a study of cytomegalovirus exposure and HLA in healthy donors. Here immunoSEQ multiplex PCR was the method, and the copy in TCRdb shows in-frame clones only, minus some. The table shows 70,000 or so clones, with about 94% occurring only once. The sequenced material came from PBMCs. The source is a woman aged 18-29 years in good health and CMV-seronegative.

The CDR3 DNA reads TGTGCCAGCAGCTTGACAAGCCTCTATGGCTACACCTTC. It yields the protein CASSLTSLYGYTF. The chain is built from TRBV7-2 and TRBJ1-2; D call uncertain. Germline CDR1 and CDR2: SGHTA and FQGNSA. V was cut by 3 bases and J by 4 bases, with 9 bases left in between. The CDR3 totals 13 residues.

The V gene is TRBV10-3, the J gene TRBJ2-4; 8 nucleotides line up with TRBD2. The germline gives CDR1 ENHRY, CDR2 SYGVKD. The CDR3 covers 18 residues. The V segment lost 3 bases and the J segment 2 bases; nucleotides outside the gene matches: 12. CDR3 loop: CAISETGGAELSKNIQYF. The CDR3 DNA is TGTGCCATCAGTGAAACGGGGGGGGCTGAGTTGTCCAAAAACATTCAGTACTTC.

This chain joins TRBV19 and TRBJ1-2; 9 positions match TRBD1. In germline, CDR1 is LNHDA, CDR2 SQIVND (reference sequence). This CDR3 is built from 16 residues. The V segment lost 7 bases and the J segment 4 bases; nucleotides outside the gene matches: 13. This CDR3 reads CASNPGRDRASYGYTF. CDR3 nucleotide sequence: TGTGCCAGTAACCCGGGCAGGGACAGGGCTTCCTATGGCTACACCTTC.

The chain employs TRBV10-1 and TRBJ2-7, with a weak D call TRBD1 (6 bases). The CDR3 consists of 15 residues. Germline V gives CDR1 WNHNN, CDR2 SYGVQD (reference sequence). V was shortened by 2 bases and J by 5 bases, with 16 bases between the two germline ends. The CDR3 nucleotides read TGCGCCAGCAGTGAGGGTAAGGGGGACGTCGACGAGCAGTACTTC. Encoded protein: CASSEGKGDVDEQYF.

The chain employs TRBV9 and TRBJ1-3, with 9 bases lining up with TRBD1. Germline CDR1 reads SGDLS; CDR2 reads YYNGEE. Unmatched junction bases numbered 16, after V lost 0 bases and J lost 0 bases. The CDR3 runs 21 residues. CDR3 coding DNA: TGTGCCAGCAGCGTAGAAGGGACAGGGAATCTACTTCTTGACTCTGGAAACACCATATATTTT. Translating gives CASSVEGTGNLLLDSGNTIYF.

The chain joins TRBV5-5 to TRBJ2-3, with TRBD2 identical over 14 bases. V trimming: 2 bases; J trimming: 6 bases; junction bases outside the gene matches: 14. CDR3 length: 19 residues. Germline CDR1 SGHKS, CDR2 YYEKEE (reference sequence). The CDR3 sequence is CASSFLRGGTSGGKDTQYF. CDR3 nucleotides: TGTGCCAGCAGCTTCCTGCGCGGCGGGACTAGCGGGGGAAAGGATACGCAGTATTTT. Using reference TRBV5-5 and TRBJ2-3 for the parts outside the CDR3, the full variable domain is DAGVTQSPTHLIKTRGQQVTLRCSPISGHKSVSWYQQVLGQGPQFIFQYYEKEERGRGNFPDRFSARQFPNYSSELNVNALLLGDSALYLCASSFLRGGTSGGKDTQYFGPGTRLTVL.

The J gene is TRBJ2-2, the V gene TRBV27; D might be TRBD2 (5 bases). The length of the CDR3 is 14 residues. Between the trimmed V and J ends, which lost 5 bases and 0 bases, there was a span of 7 bases. Germline-derived CDR1 and CDR2 are MNHEY and SMNVEV (reference sequence). CDR3 DNA sequence: TGTGCCAGCAGTCTAGCTTCGAACACCGGGGAGCTGTTTTTT. It specifies CASSLASNTGELFF.

This clone was counted once. The chain is built from TRBV29-1 and TRBJ2-2, with D possibly TRBD1 on 5 matching bases. CDR3 length: 13 residues. V gave up 7 bases and J gave up 6 bases, with 15 bases separating them. Looked up from germline, CDR1 is SQVTM and CDR2 is ANQGSEA. For the CDR3, the DNA is TGCAGCGGTGCCGACAGTGGCGCCGGGGAGCTGTTTTTT. This translates into CSGADSGAGELFF.

The DNA of the CDR3 is TGTGCCAGTAGTATGAAGGGAGGATCACCCCTCCACTTT. Its protein is CASSMKGGSPLHF. The chain employs TRBV19 and TRBJ1-6; D is uncertain. Germline CDR1 and CDR2: LNHDA and SQIVND (reference sequence). The CDR3 has 13 residues. Deletions cut 3 bases from V and 10 bases from J, with 10 bases between.

V and J are TRBV30 and TRBJ1-1, with a tentative D call TRBD1 (5 bases). The CDR3 totals 13 residues. Germline V gives CDR1 GTSNPN, CDR2 SVGIG (reference sequence). V was trimmed by 3 bases and J by 7 bases, leaving 15 bases between them. CDR3 DNA: TGTGCCTGGAGCCCACAGGATACTTATGAAGCTTTCTTT. Its translation: CAWSPQDTYEAFF.

V and J are TRBV5-4 and TRBJ1-2, with a tentative D call TRBD1 (5 bases). The CDR3 covers 14 residues. V lost 3 bases to trimming and J lost 4 bases, with 13 bases between them. The germline gives CDR1 SGHNT, CDR2 YYREEE (reference sequence). The CDR3 DNA sequence: TGTGCCAGCAGCTCGGGGGACCCCGCCTATGGCTACACCTTC. Encoded protein: CASSSGDPAYGYTF.

The chain employs TRBV19 and TRBJ2-6; 8 bases line up with TRBD1. The CDR3 is 16 residues long. Germline-derived CDR1 and CDR2 are LNHDA and SQIVND (reference sequence). With 5 bases clipped from V and 0 bases from J, the junction kept 3 bases outside the gene matches. The CDR3 DNA reads TGTGCCAGTAGTCAAGACAGGGGCTCTGGGGCCAACGTCCTGACTTTC. The encoded protein is CASSQDRGSGANVLTF. The whole variable domain, remainder taken from reference TRBV19 and TRBJ2-6, is DGGITQSPKYLFRKEGQNVTLSCEQNLNHDAMYWYRQDPGQGLRLIYYSQIVNDFQKGDIAEGYSVSREKKESFPLTVTSAQKNPTAFYLCASSQDRGSGANVLTFGAGSRLTVL.

The rearrangement links TRBV6-4 to TRBJ2-1; 7 bases align to TRBD2. The CDR3 consists of 15 residues. The J segment lost 6 bases and the V segment lost 5 bases, leaving 10 bases of the junction unmatched. The germline CDR1 and CDR2 sequences are MRHNA and SNTAGT. CDR3 sequence reads: CASSIIGAGVNEQFF. CDR3 DNA: TGTGCCAGCAGTATAATTGGGGCGGGGGTCAATGAGCAGTTCTTC.

The chain is built from TRBV2 and TRBJ1-1; 8 bases are a match to TRBD1. The V gene end was trimmed by 5 bases and the J gene end by 10 bases; junction bases not matched to a gene: 9. The germline CDR1 and CDR2 sequences are SNHLY and FYNNEI. CDR3 length: 13 residues. The CDR3 region has the DNA TGTGCCAGCAGTCGGGACAGGTCTTACGGAGCTTTCTTT. Amino acids: CASSRDRSYGAFF.

The rearrangement uses TRBV27 and TRBJ2-3, with TRBD2 matching 9 bases. The V gene end was trimmed by 7 bases and the J gene end by 4 bases; junction bases not matched to a gene: 15. This CDR3 contains 17 residues. Germline CDR1 MNHEY, CDR2 SMNVEV (reference sequence). The CDR3 DNA sequence: TGTGCCAGCACTCCCCTTCGGGCGGGAGGGGCCCCAGATACGCAGTATTTT. It is translated as CASTPLRAGGAPDTQYF.